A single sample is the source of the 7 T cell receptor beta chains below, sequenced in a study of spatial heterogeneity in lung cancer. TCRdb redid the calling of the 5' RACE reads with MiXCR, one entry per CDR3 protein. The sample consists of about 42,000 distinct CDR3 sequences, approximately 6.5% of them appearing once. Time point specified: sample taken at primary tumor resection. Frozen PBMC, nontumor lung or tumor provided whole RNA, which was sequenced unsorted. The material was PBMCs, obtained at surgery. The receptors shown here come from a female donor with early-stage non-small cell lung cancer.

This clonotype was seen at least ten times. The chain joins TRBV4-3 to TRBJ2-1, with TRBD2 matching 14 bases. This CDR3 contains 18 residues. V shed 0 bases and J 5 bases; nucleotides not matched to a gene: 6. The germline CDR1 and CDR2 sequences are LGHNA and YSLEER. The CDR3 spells CASSQDPRLAGGNNEQFF. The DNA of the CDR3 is TGCGCCAGCAGCCAAGATCCCCGACTAGCGGGGGGGAACAATGAGCAGTTCTTC.

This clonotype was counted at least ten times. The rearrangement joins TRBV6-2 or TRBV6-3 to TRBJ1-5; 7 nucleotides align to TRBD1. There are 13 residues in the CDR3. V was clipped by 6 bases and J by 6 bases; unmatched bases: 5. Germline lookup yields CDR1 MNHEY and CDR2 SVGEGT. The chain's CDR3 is CASSDRVIQPQHF. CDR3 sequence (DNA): TGTGCCAGCAGCGACAGGGTTATTCAGCCCCAGCATTTT.

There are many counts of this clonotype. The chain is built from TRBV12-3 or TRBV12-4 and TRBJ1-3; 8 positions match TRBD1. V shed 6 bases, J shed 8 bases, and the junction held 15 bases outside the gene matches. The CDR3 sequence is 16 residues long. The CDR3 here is CASSTPSGTGEYTIYF. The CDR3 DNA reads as TGTGCCAGCAGCACCCCCTCCGGGACAGGAGAATACACCATATATTTT.

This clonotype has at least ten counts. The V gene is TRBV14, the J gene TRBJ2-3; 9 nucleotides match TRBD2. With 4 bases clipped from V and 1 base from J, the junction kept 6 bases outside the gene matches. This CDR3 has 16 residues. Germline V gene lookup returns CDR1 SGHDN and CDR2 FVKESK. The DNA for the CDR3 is TGTGCCAGCAGCCCCTTCCGGACTAGCGGCACAGATACGCAGTATTTT. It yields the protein CASSPFRTSGTDTQYF.

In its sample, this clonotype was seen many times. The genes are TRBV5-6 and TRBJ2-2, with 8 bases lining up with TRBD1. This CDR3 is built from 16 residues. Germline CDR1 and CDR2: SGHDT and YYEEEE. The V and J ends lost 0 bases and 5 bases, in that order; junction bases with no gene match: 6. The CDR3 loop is CASSLGAGGLTGELFF. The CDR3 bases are TGTGCCAGCAGCTTGGGGGCAGGGGGCCTTACCGGGGAGCTGTTTTTT.

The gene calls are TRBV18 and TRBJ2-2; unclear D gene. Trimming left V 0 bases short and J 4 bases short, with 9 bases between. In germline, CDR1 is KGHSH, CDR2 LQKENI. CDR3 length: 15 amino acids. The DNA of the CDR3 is TGTGCCAGCTCACCACCCGATAGAGGCACCGGGGAGCTGTTTTTT. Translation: CASSPPDRGTGELFF. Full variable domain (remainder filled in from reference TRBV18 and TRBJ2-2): NAGVMQNPRHLVRRRGQEARLRCSPMKGHSHVYWYRQLPEEGLKFMVYLQKENIIDESGMPKERFSAEFPKEGPSILRIQQVVRGDSAAYFCASSPPDRGTGELFFGEGSRLTVL.

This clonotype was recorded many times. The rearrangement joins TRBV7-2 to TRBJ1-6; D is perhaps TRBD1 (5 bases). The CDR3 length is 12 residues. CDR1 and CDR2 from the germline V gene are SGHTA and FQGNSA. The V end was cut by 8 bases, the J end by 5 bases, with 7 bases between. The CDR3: CASGQNNSPLHF. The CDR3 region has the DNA TGTGCCAGCGGACAAAATAATTCACCCCTCCACTTT.